Listed here are 15 T cell receptor beta chains from one sample, sequenced in a study of T cells in Graves' hyperthyroidism and ophthalmopathy. TCR beta CDR3 regions were amplified from RNA. During a first-round RT-PCR of the TCR CDR3, the HTBI primer set was used. TCRdb passed the multiplex PCR reads through MiXCR, listing each CDR3 protein once. The table lists about 640,000 distinct CDR3 sequences, around 13% of them singletons. Material: blood. These receptors originate from a woman between 50 and 59 years old with Graves' ophthalmopathy.

This chain connects TRBV9 to TRBJ2-2; D perhaps matches TRBD1 (5 bases). Trimming removed 1 base at V and 1 base at J, with 14 bases between. The germline CDR1 and CDR2 sequences are SGDLS and YYNGEE. The CDR3 runs to 17 residues. The CDR3 bases are TGTGCCAGCAGCGTATCACAGGCCAAGGGGAACACCGGGGAGCTGTTTTTT. It specifies CASSVSQAKGNTGELFF.

CDR3: CSAIGPGGGGLMNQPQHF. CDR3 coding DNA: TGCAGTGCCATCGGGCCCGGGGGAGGGGGATTAATGAATCAGCCCCAGCATTTT. The rearrangement uses TRBV20-1 and TRBJ1-5; TRBD1 is a possible D gene (6 bases). Germline assignment: CDR1 DFQATT and CDR2 SNEGSKA (reference sequence). Trimming removed 6 bases from V and 4 bases from J, with 28 bases in between. The CDR3 runs 18 residues.

This clonotype has ten or more counts. The chain combines TRBV5-8 with TRBJ1-2; no clear D. The CDR3 runs to 14 residues. Germline V CDR1 and CDR2: SGHTS, YDEGEE. Trimming left V 6 bases short and J 4 bases short, with 16 bases between. CDR3 coding DNA: TGTGCCAGCAACTTATACGGCCCAGGCTATGGCTACACCTTC. This gives the protein CASNLYGPGYGYTF.

The J gene is TRBJ2-7, the V gene TRBV6-1; TRBD2 might be the D (5 bases). V was pared by 6 bases and J by 0 bases, with 15 bases between. The germline CDR1 and CDR2 sequences are MNHNS and SASEGT. The CDR3 is 15 residues long. The CDR3 sequence: CASRDRPGISYEQYF. The CDR3 DNA follows: TGTGCCAGCAGGGATCGACCGGGGATCTCCTACGAGCAGTACTTC.

A few counts support this clonotype. CDR3 in amino acids: CASSLEGTKRINTGELFF. DNA for the CDR3: TGTGCCAGCAGCTTGGAGGGGACTAAGCGGATTAACACCGGGGAGCTGTTTTTT. V gene TRBV5-7 combines with J gene TRBJ2-2, with 7 bases matching TRBD2. TRBV5-7 qualifies as an ORF whose function is uncertain. Unmatched junction bases numbered 10, after V lost 0 bases and J lost 2 bases. The CDR3 length is 18 residues.

The chain carries TRBV24-1 and TRBJ2-2; 7 bases match TRBD2. The CDR3 contains 16 residues. Germline V gives CDR1 KGHDR, CDR2 SFDVKD. The V segment lost 0 bases and the J segment 3 bases; nucleotides outside the gene matches: 3. The CDR3 DNA reads TGTGCCACCAGTGATTTGCAGCGGGGATACACCGGGGAGCTGTTTTTT. Protein product: CATSDLQRGYTGELFF.

This clonotype was seen many times. The chain joins TRBV6-6 to TRBJ2-1, with D perhaps TRBD2 (6 bases). This CDR3 spans 15 amino acids. Trimming removed 4 bases from V and 4 bases from J, with 14 bases in between. Germline V gene data show CDR1 as MNHNY and CDR2 as SVGAGI (reference sequence). Here the CDR3 DNA reads TGTGCCAGCAGTTCCTCAGTAGCGGCGTACAATGAGCAGTTCTTC. It is translated as CASSSSVAAYNEQFF.

This clonotype showed up many times. V and J are TRBV7-6 and TRBJ1-2; no clear D. Germline CDR1 reads SGHVS; CDR2 reads FNYEAQ. This CDR3 contains 13 residues. The germline V and J ends were trimmed by 5 bases and 2 bases, with 9 bases remaining between them. CDR3 nucleotides: TGTGCCAGCAGCCTGGACCAAAACTATGGCTACACCTTC. As protein: CASSLDQNYGYTF.

V is TRBV6-1 and J is TRBJ2-7, with D maybe TRBD1 (6 bases). The V end was cut by 6 bases, the J end by 5 bases, with 17 bases between. Per germline, CDR1 MNHNS and CDR2 SASEGT. The length of the CDR3 is 14 residues. The CDR3 is CASRDRQDSDEQYF. DNA of the CDR3: TGTGCCAGCAGGGACCGCCAGGACAGTGACGAGCAGTACTTC.

This clonotype was counted at least ten times. The rearrangement links TRBV27 to TRBJ1-5, with 8 bases fitting TRBD1. J lost 0 bases, V lost 5 bases, and 12 bases had no gene match. The germline V gene encodes CDR1 MNHEY and CDR2 SMNVEV (reference sequence). The CDR3 runs 18 residues. Here the CDR3 DNA reads TGTGCCAGCAGTCTATATCGGACAGGGATCGGTAGCAATCAGCCCCAGCATTTT. This translates into CASSLYRTGIGSNQPQHF.

Only a few counts were recorded for this clonotype. The chain couples TRBV12-3 or TRBV12-4 to TRBJ2-7; D gene unclear. This CDR3 region has 14 residues. Between the trimmed V and J ends, which lost 1 base and 7 bases, there was a span of 14 bases. CDR3 coding DNA: TGTGCCAGCAGTTTAGTCCAGGAAATAGGTGAGCAGTACTTC. Protein: CASSLVQEIGEQYF.

This clonotype was detected once. J is TRBJ2-1 and V is TRBV20-1; D gene ambiguous. With 5 bases removed from V and 6 bases from J, the gap between germline ends came to 11 bases. Germline CDR1 is DFQATT and CDR2 is SNEGSKA (reference sequence). This CDR3 spans 12 amino acids. CDR3 coding DNA: TGCAGTGCTCCTTGGGGTAGCAATGAGCAGTTCTTC. This gives the protein CSAPWGSNEQFF.

This clonotype was detected many times. This chain connects TRBV28 to TRBJ1-5, with a weak D call TRBD1 (5 bases). The CDR3 has 11 amino acids. V was clipped by 7 bases and J by 6 bases, with 7 bases between them. Looked up from germline, CDR1 is MDHEN and CDR2 is SYDVKM. The CDR3 sequence is CASKRGQPQHF. The CDR3 DNA is TGTGCCAGCAAAAGGGGTCAGCCCCAGCATTTT.

This clonotype occurred many times. J is TRBJ2-7 and V is TRBV5-6; 7 bases are shared with TRBD1. The germline V gene has CDR1 SGHDT and CDR2 YYEEEE. The length of the CDR3 is 13 residues. Trimming at V came to 4 bases and at J to 5 bases, leaving 6 bases not matched to a gene. The CDR3 spells CASSRDRRNEQYF. The CDR3 DNA follows: TGTGCCAGCAGCCGGGACAGACGCAACGAGCAGTACTTC.

The chain has TRBV4-1 and TRBJ2-5; perhaps D is TRBD1 or TRBD2 (5 bases each). The ends were cut back, 4 bases at V and 0 bases at J, with 15 bases in the middle. The CDR3 has 16 amino acids. Germline CDR1 MGHRA, CDR2 YSYEKL. The CDR3 loop is CASSRSEGPDQETQYF. For the CDR3, the DNA is TGCGCCAGCAGCCGCAGTGAGGGGCCAGACCAAGAGACCCAGTACTTC.